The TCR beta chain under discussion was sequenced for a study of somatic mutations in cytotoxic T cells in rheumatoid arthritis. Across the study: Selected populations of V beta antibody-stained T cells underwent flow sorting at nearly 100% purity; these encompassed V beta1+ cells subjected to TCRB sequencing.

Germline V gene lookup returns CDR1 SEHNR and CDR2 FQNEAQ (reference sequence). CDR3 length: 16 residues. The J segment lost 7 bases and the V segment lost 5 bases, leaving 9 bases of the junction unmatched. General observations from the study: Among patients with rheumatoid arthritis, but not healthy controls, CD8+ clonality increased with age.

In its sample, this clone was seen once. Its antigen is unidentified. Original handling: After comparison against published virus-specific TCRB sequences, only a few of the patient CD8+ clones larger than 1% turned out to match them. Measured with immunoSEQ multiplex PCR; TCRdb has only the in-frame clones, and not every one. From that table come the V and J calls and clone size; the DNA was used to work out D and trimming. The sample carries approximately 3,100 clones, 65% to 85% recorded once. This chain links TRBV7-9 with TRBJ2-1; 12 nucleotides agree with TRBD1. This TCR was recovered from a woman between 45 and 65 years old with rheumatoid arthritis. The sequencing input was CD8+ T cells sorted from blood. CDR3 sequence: CASSQPRDRGRNEQFF. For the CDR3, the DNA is TGTGCCAGCAGCCAACCGCGGGACAGGGGGCGGAATGAGCAGTTCTTC.